This T cell receptor (beta chain) was captured by sequencing in a study of chemoradiotherapy in HPV16-positive cancers. The ends lost 1 base at V and 5 bases at J; junction bases unmatched: 8. CDR1 is SGHTS, CDR2 YDEGEE, per germline. The CDR3 contains 15 residues. Clones were read by immunoSEQ multiplex PCR, and TCRdb kept only the in-frame ones, dropping some. The sample lists about 32,000 clones, roughly 77% occurring once. The chain joins TRBV5-8 to TRBJ1-1; 7 positions agree with TRBD1. This receptor was obtained from a human donor with HPV-associated anogenital cancer. The sequencing used blood, collected from a patient who underwent chemoradiotherapy. CDR3 coding DNA: TGTGCCAGCAGCTTGCAGGGGGAGGGAAGGACTGAAGCTTTCTTT. Amino acid sequence: CASSLQGEGRTEAFF.